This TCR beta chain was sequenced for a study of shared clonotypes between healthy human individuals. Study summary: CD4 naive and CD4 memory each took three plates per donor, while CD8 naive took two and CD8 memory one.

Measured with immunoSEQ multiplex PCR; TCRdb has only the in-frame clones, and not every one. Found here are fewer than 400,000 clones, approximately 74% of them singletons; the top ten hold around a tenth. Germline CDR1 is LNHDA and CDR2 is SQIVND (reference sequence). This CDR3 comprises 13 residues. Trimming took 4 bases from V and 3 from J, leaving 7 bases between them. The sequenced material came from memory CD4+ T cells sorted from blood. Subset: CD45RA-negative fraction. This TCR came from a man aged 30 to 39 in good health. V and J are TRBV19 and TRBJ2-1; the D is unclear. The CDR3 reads CASSTEDYNEQFF. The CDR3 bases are TGTGCCAGTAGTACAGAGGACTACAATGAGCAGTTCTTC.